This entry lists 30 T cell receptor beta chains sequenced from one sample in a study of cytomegalovirus exposure and HLA in healthy donors. The study ran its PCR with 60 Vbeta and 13 Jbeta primers. Generated by immunoSEQ multiplex PCR, the TCRdb table keeps only in-frame clones and is missing some. Of over 150,000 clones in the sample, over 75% were seen once. What was sequenced was PBMCs. The receptors were gathered from a woman aged 45-65 years in good health and CMV-seropositive.

V and J are TRBV10-3 and TRBJ1-1; TRBD1 might be the D (6 bases). CDR1 and CDR2 (germline): ENHRY, SYGVKD. The V gene lost 10 bases and the J gene lost 2 bases, with 20 bases spanning the gap. The CDR3 is 15 amino acids. The CDR3 DNA is TGTGCCACCAGCCGGGGGGCAGACAAAAACACTGAAGCTTTCTTT. Its protein is CATSRGADKNTEAFF.

The chain joins TRBV15 to TRBJ1-1, with unresolved D. Germline values: CDR1 LNHNV, CDR2 YYDKDF (reference sequence). This CDR3 is 11 amino acids long. V lost 6 bases to trimming and J lost 11 bases, with 13 bases between them. The chain's CDR3 is CATRDMYFAFF. DNA of the CDR3: TGTGCCACCAGAGATATGTACTTTGCTTTCTTT.

This chain connects TRBV4-2 to TRBJ1-5; 9 bases are a match to TRBD1. This CDR3 contains 15 residues. Germline CDR1 and CDR2: LGHNA and YNFKEQ. J lost 5 bases, V lost 4 bases, and 6 bases had no gene match. CDR3 sequence reads: CASSRDRGKDQPQHF. As DNA, the CDR3 is TGTGCCAGCAGCCGAGACAGGGGGAAGGATCAGCCCCAGCATTTT.

As for this clone: The junction shows a germline mismatch at one end, possibly a read error. J is TRBJ2-1 and V is TRBV7-3; 9 bases align to TRBD2. Germline CDR1 SGHTA, CDR2 FQGTGA. This CDR3 contains 16 residues. CDR3 loop: CSSSLTFSGSYNEQFF. The CDR3 nucleotides read TGTTCCAGCAGCTTAACCTTTAGCGGGAGTTACAATGAGCAGTTCTTC.

The chain recombines TRBV30 with TRBJ1-3; tentative D call: TRBD1 (6 bases). This CDR3 spans 14 amino acids. V lost 4 bases and J lost 0, with 10 bases in between. CDR1 is GTSNPN and CDR2 is SVGIG in the germline V gene (reference sequence). The CDR3 nucleotides are TGTGCCTGGACCCGACAGGACTCTGGAAACACCATATATTTT. It yields the protein CAWTRQDSGNTIYF.

The chain couples TRBV11-1 to TRBJ2-1; possible D gene TRBD2, 6 bases. The CDR3 length is 15 residues. Trimming removed 2 bases at V and 2 bases at J, with 10 bases between. From germline, CDR1 is SGHAT and CDR2 FQDESV (reference sequence). The CDR3 DNA reads TGTGCCAGCAGCTTAAGCCCGGGGGCCTACAATGAGCAGTTCTTC. Amino acids: CASSLSPGAYNEQFF.

The chain uses TRBV6-1 and TRBJ1-1; TRBD1 might be the D (5 bases). The V gene lost 0 bases and the J gene lost 7 bases, with 6 bases spanning the gap. The germline V gene has CDR1 MNHNS and CDR2 SASEGT. The CDR3 consists of 12 residues. The chain's CDR3 is CASSEAQGEAFF. The CDR3 DNA reads TGTGCCAGCAGTGAAGCCCAGGGTGAAGCTTTCTTT.

The chain employs TRBV14 and TRBJ1-1; 9 bases line up with TRBD1. The V gene's germline CDR1 is SGHDN and CDR2 FVKESK. The CDR3 has 15 amino acids. The V gene end was trimmed by 4 bases and the J gene end by 1 base; junction bases not matched to a gene: 4. Here the CDR3 reads CASSPNRGRNTEAFF. CDR3 nucleotide sequence: TGTGCCAGCAGCCCGAACAGGGGGCGGAACACTGAAGCTTTCTTT.

There are a few counts of this clone. The chain joins TRBV11-2 to TRBJ2-7; 10 bases line up with TRBD1. This CDR3 is 14 amino acids long. With 8 bases clipped from V and 3 bases from J, the junction kept 7 bases outside the gene matches. Germline V gene data show CDR1 as SGHAT and CDR2 as FQNNGV. CDR3 residues: CASQVGTGVYEQYF. The DNA for the CDR3 is TGTGCCAGCCAAGTAGGGACAGGGGTCTACGAGCAGTACTTC.

The chain recombines TRBV19 with TRBJ1-2; possible D gene TRBD1, 6 bases. V lost 5 bases and J lost 4, with 11 bases in between. Germline loops: CDR1 LNHDA, CDR2 SQIVND (reference sequence). The CDR3 contains 13 residues. CDR3: CASSPGVSYGYTF. The CDR3 DNA is TGTGCCAGTAGTCCAGGGGTTAGCTATGGCTACACCTTC.

The rearrangement links TRBV19 to TRBJ2-7; 7 nucleotides agree with TRBD2. This CDR3 has 14 residues. The germline gives CDR1 LNHDA, CDR2 SQIVND (reference sequence). The V gene end was trimmed by 3 bases and the J gene end by 2 bases; junction bases not matched to a gene: 4. In nucleotides, the CDR3 is TGTGCCAGTAGTATGACTAGCAGTACCTACGAGCAGTACTTC. This translates into CASSMTSSTYEQYF.

Written as DNA, the CDR3 is TGTGCCAGCAGTGTACCCGGGACAGGGAACGGAAACACCATATATTTT. It encodes CASSVPGTGNGNTIYF. The rearrangement joins TRBV2 to TRBJ1-3, with TRBD1 matching 9 bases. Germline V lookup: CDR1 SNHLY, CDR2 FYNNEI. The CDR3 is made up of 16 amino acids. The junction had 8 bases not matched to a gene; V was cut back by 4 bases and J by 4 bases.

The J gene is TRBJ1-3, the V gene TRBV6-1; TRBD1 might be the D (5 bases). The V gene lost 2 bases and the J gene lost 0 bases, with 8 bases spanning the gap. Germline CDR1 and CDR2: MNHNS and SASEGT. This CDR3 has 15 residues. DNA for the CDR3: TGTGCCAGCAGTGAAACAGGAATCTCTGGAAACACCATATATTTT. Its translation is CASSETGISGNTIYF.

The rearrangement uses TRBV7-8 and TRBJ1-4; D remains ambiguous. V was shortened by 5 bases and J by 8 bases, with 15 bases between the two germline ends. The CDR3 sequence is 14 residues long. Germline CDR1 is SGHVS and CDR2 is FQNEAQ. CDR3 sequence reads: CASSQKLRNEKLFF. The CDR3 DNA follows: TGTGCCAGCAGCCAAAAACTCCGCAACGAAAAACTGTTTTTT.

This chain joins TRBV18 and TRBJ2-7; TRBD1 matches 8 bases. CDR3 length equals 15 residues. Germline V gene sequence: CDR1 KGHSH, CDR2 LQKENI. V lost 3 bases, J lost 5 bases, and 9 bases stayed unmatched. The CDR3 nucleotides read TGTGCCAGCTCACCCCCCAGGGGGCTTCGGGACGAGCAGTACTTC. It yields the protein CASSPPRGLRDEQYF.

V gene TRBV7-3 combines with J gene TRBJ1-1; TRBD1 matches 9 bases. The V segment lost 3 bases and the J segment 1 base; nucleotides outside the gene matches: 3. Germline lookup yields CDR1 SGHTA and CDR2 FQGTGA. The CDR3 has 15 residues. The CDR3, as DNA: TGTGCCAGCAGCTTGGACAGGGGTTCGAACACTGAAGCTTTCTTT. It encodes CASSLDRGSNTEAFF.

The V gene is TRBV18, the J gene TRBJ1-2; 7 bases map to TRBD1. CDR1 and CDR2 (germline): KGHSH, LQKENI. This CDR3 is built from 17 residues. Germline trimming cut 2 bases from V and 7 bases from J; bases unmatched to any gene: 16. The CDR3 protein is CASSPYASRDSALGYTF. CDR3 DNA: TGTGCCAGCTCACCATACGCCTCCCGGGACAGTGCGCTTGGCTACACCTTC.

This CDR3 reads CASSVGSRGSTGELFF. CDR3 nucleotide sequence: TGTGCCAGCAGCGTAGGATCCCGGGGGAGCACCGGGGAGCTGTTTTTT. The chain uses TRBV9 and TRBJ2-2, with D tentatively TRBD2 (6 bases). Trimming shortened V by 0 bases and J by 4 bases, and 13 bases separated the two germline ends. The germline V gene encodes CDR1 SGDLS and CDR2 YYNGEE. The CDR3 covers 16 residues.

The rearrangement links TRBV18 to TRBJ1-5; D remains ambiguous. Trimming stripped 5 bases from V and 0 bases from J, with 8 bases between. CDR3 length: 14 residues. CDR1 is KGHSH and CDR2 is LQKENI in the germline V gene. The CDR3 bases are TGTGCCAGCTCAGAGAATTATAGCAATCAGCCCCAGCATTTT. Encoded protein: CASSENYSNQPQHF.

In its sample, this clone was seen a few times. This chain connects TRBV7-2 to TRBJ2-1, with 13 bases that match TRBD2. The CDR3 loop spans 18 amino acids. CDR1 is SGHTA, CDR2 FQGNSA, per germline. With V trimmed by 1 base and J by 3 bases, 6 bases remained unmatched. The CDR3: CASSLGTSGRAGYNEQFF. CDR3 in DNA: TGTGCCAGCAGCTTAGGAACTAGCGGGAGGGCCGGCTACAATGAGCAGTTCTTC.

The chain recombines TRBV27 with TRBJ2-7; D possibly corresponds to TRBD2 (7 bases). The V gene lost 2 bases and the J gene lost 2 bases, with 10 bases spanning the gap. CDR1 MNHEY and CDR2 SMNVEV come from the germline V gene (reference sequence). This CDR3 is 14 amino acids long. CDR3 sequence (DNA): TGTGCCAGCAGTTTAAGGGGGGGGCCCTACGAGCAGTACTTC. Protein: CASSLRGGPYEQYF.

The chain joins TRBV10-3 to TRBJ1-2; 12 bases line up with TRBD1. The CDR3 runs to 14 residues. The V and J ends lost 4 bases and 8 bases, in that order; junction bases with no gene match: 5. Germline CDR1 reads ENHRY; CDR2 reads SYGVKD. CDR3 nucleotide sequence: TGTGCCATCAGTGTGGGACAGGGGGCGGGAGGCTACACCTTC. It encodes CAISVGQGAGGYTF.

CDR3 region: CASSHNSNQPQHF. CDR3 DNA sequence: TGTGCCAGCAGTCACAATAGCAATCAGCCCCAGCATTTT. The chain recombines TRBV7-8 with TRBJ1-5; D call uncertain. Per germline, CDR1 SGHVS and CDR2 FQNEAQ. The CDR3 is 13 amino acids. Trimming took off 6 bases at V and 0 bases at J, with 6 bases between the two ends.

The gene calls are TRBV5-1 and TRBJ1-1; possibly TRBD1 for D (5 bases). The V end lost 4 bases, the J end lost 6 bases, and 13 bases lay between the germline ends. From germline, CDR1 is SGHRS and CDR2 YFSETQ. The CDR3 extends over 13 amino acids. This CDR3 is CASSVSQGAEAFF. The DNA for the CDR3 is TGCGCCAGCAGCGTTAGCCAGGGCGCTGAAGCTTTCTTT.

The chain links TRBV7-2 to TRBJ2-2; 15 nucleotides line up with TRBD2. Germline V CDR1 and CDR2: SGHTA, FQGNSA. CDR3 length: 18 amino acids. Germline trimming cut 1 base from V and 7 bases from J; bases unmatched to any gene: 7. CDR3 sequence: CASSLGGLAGGPFGELFF. In nucleotides, the CDR3 is TGTGCCAGCAGCTTAGGAGGACTAGCGGGAGGGCCATTCGGGGAGCTGTTTTTT. Drawing the rest from reference TRBV7-2 and TRBJ2-2, the complete variable domain is GAGVSQSPSNKVTEKGKDVELRCDPISGHTALYWYRQSLGQGLEFLIYFQGNSAPDKSGLPSDRFSAERTGGSVSTLTIQRTQQEDSAVYLCASSLGGLAGGPFGELFFGEGSRLTVL.

In DNA, the CDR3 is TGTGCCAGTCCCTATTTCAATGAGCAGTTCTTC. Translating it yields CASPYFNEQFF. This chain joins TRBV6-1 and TRBJ2-1; no firm D call. The germline gives CDR1 MNHNS, CDR2 SASEGT. The V end was cut by 9 bases, the J end by 6 bases, with 9 bases between. CDR3 size: 11 residues.

The chain carries TRBV4-1 and TRBJ1-4; 9 bases fit TRBD1. The trim removed 2 bases at V and 6 bases at J, leaving 7 bases unmatched. The CDR3 spans 16 residues. Germline V gene lookup returns CDR1 MGHRA and CDR2 YSYEKL. The CDR3 DNA reads TGCGCCAGCAGCCAACCCTACAGGGGGCGGGATGAAAAACTGTTTTTT. This codes for CASSQPYRGRDEKLFF.

The J gene is TRBJ2-2, the V gene TRBV27; TRBD1 agrees at 10 bases. The CDR3 runs 18 residues. CDR1 is MNHEY, CDR2 SMNVEV, per germline (reference sequence). J lost 3 bases, V lost 6 bases, and 13 bases had no gene match. CDR3 residues: CASSLQTGGPGDTGELFF. CDR3 DNA: TGTGCCAGCAGCCTTCAGACAGGGGGCCCTGGAGACACCGGGGAGCTGTTTTTT.

This clone turned up a few times. The chain combines TRBV18 with TRBJ1-1; 8 positions match TRBD1. The CDR3 has 13 amino acids. Germline CDR1 is KGHSH and CDR2 is LQKENI. V trimming: 3 bases; J trimming: 6 bases; junction bases outside the gene matches: 3. CDR3 sequence reads: CASSPDRASEAFF. As DNA, the CDR3 is TGTGCCAGCTCACCGGACAGGGCTTCTGAAGCTTTCTTT.

The chain combines TRBV6-6 with TRBJ2-1; D might be TRBD1 (6 bases). Germline-derived CDR1 and CDR2 are MNHNY and SVGAGI (reference sequence). The CDR3 contains 13 residues. The V end was cut by 6 bases, the J end by 13 bases, with 19 bases between. The CDR3 reads CASSPGQINVQFF. The CDR3 bases are TGTGCCAGCAGCCCCGGACAGATCAACGTCCAGTTCTTC.